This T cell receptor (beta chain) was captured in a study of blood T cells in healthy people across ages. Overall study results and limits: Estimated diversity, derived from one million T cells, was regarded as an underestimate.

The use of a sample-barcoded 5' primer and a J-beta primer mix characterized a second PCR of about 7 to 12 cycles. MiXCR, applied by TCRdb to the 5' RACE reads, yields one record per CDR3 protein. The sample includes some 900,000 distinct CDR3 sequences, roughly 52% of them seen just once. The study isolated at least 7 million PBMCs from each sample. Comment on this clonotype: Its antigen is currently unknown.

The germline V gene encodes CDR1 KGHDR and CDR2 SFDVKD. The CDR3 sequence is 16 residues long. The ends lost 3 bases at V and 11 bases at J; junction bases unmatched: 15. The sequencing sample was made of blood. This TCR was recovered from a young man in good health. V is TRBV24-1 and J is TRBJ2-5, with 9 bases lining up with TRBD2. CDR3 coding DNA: TGTGCCACCAGTGATCCGGCGGGGGGGCTAATAAATGAGCAGTACTTC. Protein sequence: CATSDPAGGLINEQYF.